This TCR beta chain was recorded in a study of blood T cell repertoires in COVID-19. Background on the study: Samples of COVID-19 (acute and convalescent) were obtained from the United States, Italy and Spain. PBMCs, B-cell-depleted T cells, or T cells were the source of the cDNA or gDNA that made up the material.

In the original processing: Reference gene primer amplification yielded estimated nucleated cell counts. Here immunoSEQ multiplex PCR was the method, and the copy in TCRdb shows in-frame clones only, minus some. For V, J and clone size, that table is used; D and trimming come from the DNA. Found here are tens of thousands of clones, around 87% of them singletons; the top ten hold about 10%. Regarding this clone: Germline is not matched at one junction end, which may reflect a read error.

In germline, CDR1 is MNHNS, CDR2 SASEGT. The CDR3 contains 12 residues. The TCR was taken from a human donor in a cohort sampled during active COVID-19. The chain carries TRBV6-1 and TRBJ1-2, with a weak D call TRBD1 (5 bases). The source material was peripheral blood. The CDR3 bases are TGTGCCAGCAGTGAAGAGACAGCCAAGGTTTTTTTC. Amino acid sequence: CASSEETAKVFF.